The 23 T cell receptor beta chains below were found in one sample sequenced in a study of T cell responses to AZD1222 COVID-19 vaccine. Repertoires were generated with immunoSEQ multiplex PCR, while TCRdb's copy carries only in-frame clones and drops some. Of around 150,000 clones in the sample, nearly 95% are singletons; the top ten hold 3.6%. Material: peripheral blood, obtained 28 days after the second AZD1222 dose. The receptors were sampled from an adult who received the AZD1222 COVID-19 vaccine.

The chain carries TRBV5-8 and TRBJ1-2; possible D gene TRBD1, 5 bases. The germline V gene encodes CDR1 SGHTS and CDR2 YDEGEE. The V end was cut by 2 bases, the J end by 8 bases, with 13 bases between. CDR3 length: 13 amino acids. The CDR3 DNA sequence: TGTGCCAGCAGCTTCGGCCAGGGTGACGGCTACACCTTC. It encodes CASSFGQGDGYTF.

The V gene is TRBV2, the J gene TRBJ2-7; TRBD1 matches at 7 bases. With V trimmed by 3 bases and J by 0 bases, 5 bases remained unmatched. CDR3 length equals 15 residues. Per germline, CDR1 SNHLY and CDR2 FYNNEI. CDR3 DNA: TGTGCCAGCAGTGATGGGGGACAGAACTCCTACGAGCAGTACTTC. Translated, it gives CASSDGGQNSYEQYF.

The chain carries TRBV15 and TRBJ2-5, with 11 bases that match TRBD2. The V segment lost 4 bases and the J segment 1 base; nucleotides outside the gene matches: 5. Germline V gives CDR1 LNHNV, CDR2 YYDKDF (reference sequence). This CDR3 spans 16 amino acids. This CDR3 is CATSTLLAGAQETQYF. The CDR3 region has the DNA TGTGCCACCAGCACCCTACTAGCGGGAGCCCAAGAGACCCAGTACTTC.

The J gene is TRBJ1-2, the V gene TRBV20-1, with a weak D call TRBD1 (5 bases). Germline values: CDR1 DFQATT, CDR2 SNEGSKA (reference sequence). The CDR3 extends over 11 amino acids. Trimming cost V 3 bases and J 7 bases, with 9 bases left between them. Here the CDR3 DNA reads TGCAGTGCTAGTGCTGGGACTGGCTACACCTTC. Translating it yields CSASAGTGYTF.

The chain couples TRBV2 to TRBJ1-1; D is possibly TRBD1 (5 bases). The CDR3 runs to 13 residues. The V end lost 8 bases, the J end lost 2 bases, and 12 bases lay between the germline ends. Germline V lookup: CDR1 SNHLY, CDR2 FYNNEI. The CDR3 protein is CASGTVKNTEAFF. The CDR3 nucleotides read TGTGCCAGCGGGACTGTAAAAAACACTGAAGCTTTCTTT.

V is TRBV7-9 and J is TRBJ1-4; possibly TRBD1 for D (6 bases). Per the germline V gene, CDR1 is SEHNR and CDR2 is FQNEAQ (reference sequence). V gave up 5 bases and J gave up 8 bases, with 18 bases separating them. The CDR3 has 15 residues. Written as DNA, the CDR3 is TGTGCCAGCAGCAAAATCGGGGGGCCGGAAGAAAAACTGTTTTTT. This translates into CASSKIGGPEEKLFF. The entire variable domain, with the rest obtained from reference TRBV7-9 and TRBJ1-4, is as follows: DTGVSQNPRHKITKRGQNVTFRCDPISEHNRLYWYRQTLGQGPEFLTYFQNEAQLEKSRLLSDRFSAERPKGSFSTLEIQRTEQGDSAMYLCASSKIGGPEEKLFFGSGTQLSVL.

The CDR3 DNA is TGTGCCAGCAGCCCGGGACCCCGCAGCAGCGAGCAGTACTTC. It encodes CASSPGPRSSEQYF. This sequence joins TRBV7-9 and TRBJ2-7; D may be TRBD1 or TRBD2 (5 bases each). V was trimmed by 5 bases and J by 6 bases, leaving 17 bases between them. CDR3 length: 14 residues. Germline V gene lookup returns CDR1 SEHNR and CDR2 FQNEAQ (reference sequence).

The chain joins TRBV5-5 to TRBJ1-3, with D uncertain. Trimming stripped 4 bases from V and 7 bases from J, with 12 bases between. Germline V gene lookup returns CDR1 SGHKS and CDR2 YYEKEE (reference sequence). CDR3 length equals 13 residues. DNA for the CDR3: TGTGCCAGCAGCCAAGGCAGGAGGAACACCATATATTTT. Translating gives CASSQGRRNTIYF.

The chain is built from TRBV7-9 and TRBJ1-1; TRBD1 is a possible D gene (5 bases). The CDR3 loop spans 13 amino acids. Trimming pared 5 bases from V and 1 base from J, leaving 8 bases between. Germline CDR1 is SEHNR and CDR2 is FQNEAQ (reference sequence). CDR3 protein: CASSRTRNTEAFF. CDR3 nucleotide sequence: TGTGCCAGCAGCCGGACACGGAACACTGAAGCTTTCTTT.

V gene TRBV28 combines with J gene TRBJ2-7; 7 nucleotides agree with TRBD1. Germline V gives CDR1 MDHEN, CDR2 SYDVKM. This CDR3 spans 15 amino acids. V lost 7 bases to trimming and J lost 6 bases; unmatched junction nucleotides: 15. CDR3 region: CASKIGGPKDSEQYF. CDR3 bases: TGTGCCAGCAAAATAGGGGGCCCTAAGGATTCCGAGCAGTACTTC.

The gene calls are TRBV6-5 and TRBJ1-2; D unclear. CDR3 length: 16 amino acids. Germline V CDR1 and CDR2: MNHEY, SVGAGI. Trimming removed 0 bases at V and 7 bases at J, with 18 bases between. The CDR3 loop is CASSYSERQWVPGYTF. CDR3 DNA sequence: TGTGCCAGCAGTTACTCGGAACGACAATGGGTGCCTGGCTACACCTTC.

This chain uses TRBV7-3 with TRBJ1-1; D gene unclear. The CDR3 loop spans 13 amino acids. Trimming took off 2 bases at V and 0 bases at J, with 4 bases between the two ends. The germline CDR1 and CDR2 sequences are SGHTA and FQGTGA. This chain's CDR3 is CASSLQVNTEAFF. DNA of the CDR3: TGTGCCAGCAGCTTACAGGTGAACACTGAAGCTTTCTTT. The full variable domain, completed using reference TRBV7-3 and TRBJ1-1, is GAGVSQTPSNKVTEKGKYVELRCDPISGHTALYWYRQSLGQGPEFLIYFQGTGAADDSGLPNDRFFAVRPEGSVSTLKIQRTERGDSAVYLCASSLQVNTEAFFGQGTRLTVV.

The rearrangement joins TRBV3-1 (or the pseudogene TRBV3-2) to TRBJ1-3, with D tentatively TRBD1 (5 bases). The germline V and J ends were trimmed by 8 bases and 0 bases, with 11 bases remaining between them. The germline gives CDR1 LGHDT, CDR2 YNNKEL (reference sequence). CDR3 size: 14 residues. The CDR3 DNA is TGTGCCAGCCCGGTGGGACGCTCTGGAAACACCATATATTTT. Its protein is CASPVGRSGNTIYF.

The chain is built from TRBV10-2 and TRBJ2-1; maybe TRBD2 (6 bases). V shed 0 bases and J shed 2 bases, with 8 bases lying between them. The CDR3 totals 15 residues. The germline gives CDR1 WSHSY, CDR2 SAAADI. The CDR3: CASSESAGTYNEQFF. DNA for the CDR3: TGCGCCAGCAGTGAGTCTGCGGGAACCTACAATGAGCAGTTCTTC.

The sample holds one count of this clone. The chain has TRBV28 and TRBJ1-4, with D possibly TRBD1 on 5 matching bases. The germline V and J ends were trimmed by 7 bases and 7 bases, with 19 bases remaining between them. Germline V gives CDR1 MDHEN, CDR2 SYDVKM. The CDR3 is made up of 15 amino acids. CDR3 DNA: TGTGCCAGCACCGCGTTGGGGGTGTTAGCTGAAAAACTGTTTTTT. It is translated as CASTALGVLAEKLFF.

The chain joins TRBV19 to TRBJ1-1, with D uncertain. V lost 4 bases and J 7 bases, leaving 13 bases between the germline ends. CDR1 LNHDA and CDR2 SQIVND come from the germline V gene (reference sequence). The CDR3 totals 13 residues. The CDR3 nucleotides read TGTGCCAGTAGTACGAGAGTTCACAGTGAAGCTTTCTTT. Translated, it gives CASSTRVHSEAFF.

This chain links TRBV19 with TRBJ2-3; D possibly matches TRBD1 or TRBD2 (5 bases each). With 3 bases removed from V and 1 base from J, the gap between germline ends came to 8 bases. CDR1 is LNHDA, CDR2 SQIVND, per germline (reference sequence). This CDR3 is built from 14 residues. The CDR3, as DNA: TGTGCCAGTAGTATCGGGGACGGCACAGATACGCAGTATTTT. Translating it yields CASSIGDGTDTQYF.

The chain recombines TRBV12-3 or TRBV12-4 with TRBJ1-1; D may be TRBD1 (5 bases). The CDR3 totals 13 residues. V was cut by 5 bases and J by 10 bases, with 17 bases left in between. CDR3 sequence (DNA): TGTGCCAGCAGTCTAAACCGGGACGGTGGAGCTTTCTTT. It specifies CASSLNRDGGAFF.

V is TRBV11-2 and J is TRBJ1-1; possibly TRBD1 for D (6 bases). This CDR3 has 13 residues. The V end was cut by 3 bases, the J end by 8 bases, with 13 bases between. The germline V gene encodes CDR1 SGHAT and CDR2 FQNNGV. CDR3 protein: CASSLGKRGEAFF. Here the CDR3 DNA reads TGTGCCAGCAGCTTGGGTAAGAGGGGGGAAGCTTTCTTT.

The rearrangement uses TRBV28 and TRBJ2-1; D may be TRBD1 (6 bases). The germline V gene has CDR1 MDHEN and CDR2 SYDVKM. V was clipped by 6 bases and J by 4 bases, with 13 bases between them. This CDR3 has 14 residues. The CDR3 is CASRWQGMYNEQFF. CDR3 nucleotides: TGTGCCAGCAGGTGGCAGGGGATGTACAATGAGCAGTTCTTC. Complete variable domain (other parts from reference TRBV28 and TRBJ2-1): DVKVTQSSRYLVKRTGEKVFLECVQDMDHENMFWYRQDPGLGLRLIYFSYDVKMKEKGDIPEGYSVSREKKERFSLILESASTNQTSMYLCASRWQGMYNEQFFGPGTRLTVL.

The V gene is TRBV28, the J gene TRBJ1-4; TRBD1 matches 8 bases. The V segment lost 2 bases and the J segment 5 bases; nucleotides outside the gene matches: 4. This CDR3 has 15 amino acids. Germline CDR1 is MDHEN and CDR2 is SYDVKM. DNA for the CDR3: TGTGCCAGCAGTTTACAGGGGGCTGTGAATGAAAAACTGTTTTTT. As protein: CASSLQGAVNEKLFF.

V gene TRBV7-2 combines with J gene TRBJ2-1, with TRBD2 as a possible D gene (6 bases). This CDR3 region has 16 residues. CDR1 and CDR2 (germline): SGHTA, FQGNSA. V lost 2 bases, J lost 7 bases, and 18 bases lay in between. The CDR3 reads CASSLTGSRAVNEQFF. The CDR3 DNA reads as TGTGCCAGCAGCTTAACCGGGAGTAGGGCGGTTAATGAGCAGTTCTTC.

This chain connects TRBV5-1 to TRBJ2-1; D may match TRBD1 or TRBD2 (5 bases each). Germline CDR1 is SGHRS and CDR2 is YFSETQ. The ends were cut back, 4 bases at V and 0 bases at J, with 5 bases in the middle. The CDR3 sequence is 13 residues long. The CDR3 DNA reads as TGCGCCAGCAGCGGGGGCTCCTACAATGAGCAGTTCTTC. Amino acids: CASSGGSYNEQFF.